This record covers a single T cell receptor (beta chain). Its antigen remains unknown. The assay was run at deep level. Original data processing: Junction-only sequences without quality scores were provided by ImmunoSEQ, so filtering was different. The table came from immunoSEQ multiplex PCR; TCRdb's copy has only in-frame clones and leaves some out. V, J and clone size derive from that table, while D and trimming were established from the DNA sequence. The sample records some 1 million clones, 75% being singletons. From CD4+ cells came CD45RA+ naive and CD45RA-negative memory subsets. The data are from a study of shared clonotypes between healthy human individuals. General study results and limits: Estimated richness values were generally larger in naive subsets than in memory subsets.

Germline values: CDR1 SGDLS, CDR2 YYNGEE. Trimming took 4 bases from V and 2 from J; bases not matched to a gene: 3. The CDR3 covers 13 residues. This clonotype originated in a man aged 18 to 29 in good health. The V and J genes are TRBV9 and TRBJ2-7; TRBD2 matches at 7 bases. The sequenced sample was memory CD4+ T cells sorted from blood. Subset meaning: CD45RA-negative fraction. CDR3 protein: CASSRGDTYEQYF. The DNA for the CDR3 is TGTGCCAGCAGCCGGGGGGATACCTACGAGCAGTACTTC.